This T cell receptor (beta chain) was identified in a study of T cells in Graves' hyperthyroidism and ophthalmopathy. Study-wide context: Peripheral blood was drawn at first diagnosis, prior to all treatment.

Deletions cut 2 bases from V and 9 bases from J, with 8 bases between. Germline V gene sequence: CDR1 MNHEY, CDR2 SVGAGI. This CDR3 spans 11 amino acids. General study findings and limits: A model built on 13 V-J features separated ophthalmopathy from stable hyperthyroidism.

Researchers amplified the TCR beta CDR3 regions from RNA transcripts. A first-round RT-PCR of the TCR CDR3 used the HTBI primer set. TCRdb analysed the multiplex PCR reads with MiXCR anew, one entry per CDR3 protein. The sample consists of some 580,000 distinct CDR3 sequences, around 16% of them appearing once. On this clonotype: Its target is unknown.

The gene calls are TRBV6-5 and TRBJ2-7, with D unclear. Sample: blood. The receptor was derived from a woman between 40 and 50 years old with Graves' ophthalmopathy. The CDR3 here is CASSYEARQYF. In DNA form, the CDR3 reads TGTGCCAGCAGTTACGAGGCGCGGCAGTACTTC.